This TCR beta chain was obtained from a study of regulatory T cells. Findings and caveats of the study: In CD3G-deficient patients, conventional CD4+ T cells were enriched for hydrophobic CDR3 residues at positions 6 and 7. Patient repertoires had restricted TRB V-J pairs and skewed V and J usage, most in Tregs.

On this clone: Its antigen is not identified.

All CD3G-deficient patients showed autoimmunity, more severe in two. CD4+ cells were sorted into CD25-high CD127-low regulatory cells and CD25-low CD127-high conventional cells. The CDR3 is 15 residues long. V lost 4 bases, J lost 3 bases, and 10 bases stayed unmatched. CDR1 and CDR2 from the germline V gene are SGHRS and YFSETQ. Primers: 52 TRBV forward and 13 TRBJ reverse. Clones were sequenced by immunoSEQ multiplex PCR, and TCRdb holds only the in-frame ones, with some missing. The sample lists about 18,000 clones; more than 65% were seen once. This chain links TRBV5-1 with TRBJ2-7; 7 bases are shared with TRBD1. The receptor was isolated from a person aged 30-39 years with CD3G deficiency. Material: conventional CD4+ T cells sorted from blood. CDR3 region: CASSRGTEQIYEQYF. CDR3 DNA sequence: TGCGCCAGCAGCAGGGGGACAGAGCAGATCTACGAGCAGTACTTC. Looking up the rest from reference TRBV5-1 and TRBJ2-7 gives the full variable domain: KAGVTQTPRYLIKTRGQQVTLSCSPISGHRSVSWYQQTPGQGLQFLFEYFSETQRNKGNFPGRFSGRQFSNSRSEMNVSTLELGDSALYLCASSRGTEQIYEQYFGPGTRLTVT.